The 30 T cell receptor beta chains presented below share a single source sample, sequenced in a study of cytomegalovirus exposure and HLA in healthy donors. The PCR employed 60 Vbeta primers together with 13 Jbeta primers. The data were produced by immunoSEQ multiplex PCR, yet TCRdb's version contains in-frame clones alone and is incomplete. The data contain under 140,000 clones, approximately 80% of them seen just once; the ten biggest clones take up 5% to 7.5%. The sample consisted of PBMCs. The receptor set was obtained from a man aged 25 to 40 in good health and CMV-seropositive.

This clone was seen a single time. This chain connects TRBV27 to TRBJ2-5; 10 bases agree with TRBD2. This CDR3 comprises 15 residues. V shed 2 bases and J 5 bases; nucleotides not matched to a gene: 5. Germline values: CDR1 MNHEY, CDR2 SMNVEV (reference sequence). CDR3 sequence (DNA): TGTGCCAGCAGTTTACTAGCGGGGGCAGGGGAGACCCAGTACTTC. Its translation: CASSLLAGAGETQYF.

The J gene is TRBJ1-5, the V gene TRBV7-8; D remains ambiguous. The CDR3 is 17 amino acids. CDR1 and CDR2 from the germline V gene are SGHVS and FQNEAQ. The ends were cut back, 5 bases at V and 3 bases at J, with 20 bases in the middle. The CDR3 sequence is CASSPYSVRRNNQPQHF. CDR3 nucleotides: TGTGCCAGCAGCCCGTATTCTGTTCGGAGAAACAATCAGCCCCAGCATTTT.

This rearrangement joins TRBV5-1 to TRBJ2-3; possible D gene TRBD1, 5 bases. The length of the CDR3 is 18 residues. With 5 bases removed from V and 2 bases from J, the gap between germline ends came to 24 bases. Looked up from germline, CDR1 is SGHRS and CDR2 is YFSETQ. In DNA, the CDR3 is TGCGCCAGCAGTTGGGCAGGGCTCCGCCCACCGGACACAGATACGCAGTATTTT. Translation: CASSWAGLRPPDTDTQYF. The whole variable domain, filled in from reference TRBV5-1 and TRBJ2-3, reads KAGVTQTPRYLIKTRGQQVTLSCSPISGHRSVSWYQQTPGQGLQFLFEYFSETQRNKGNFPGRFSGRQFSNSRSEMNVSTLELGDSALYLCASSWAGLRPPDTDTQYFGPGTRLTVL.

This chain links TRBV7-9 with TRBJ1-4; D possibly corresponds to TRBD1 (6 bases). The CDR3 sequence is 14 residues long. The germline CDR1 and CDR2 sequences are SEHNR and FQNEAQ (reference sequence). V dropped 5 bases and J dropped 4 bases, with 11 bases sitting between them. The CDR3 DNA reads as TGTGCCAGCAGCCTCCGGGACAATAATGAAAAACTGTTTTTT. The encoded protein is CASSLRDNNEKLFF.

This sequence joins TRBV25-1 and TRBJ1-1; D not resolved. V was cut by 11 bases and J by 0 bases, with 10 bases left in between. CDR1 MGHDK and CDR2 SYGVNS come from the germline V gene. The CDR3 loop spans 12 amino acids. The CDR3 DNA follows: TGTGCCTGGGAGCAGCTGAACACTGAAGCTTTCTTT. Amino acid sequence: CAWEQLNTEAFF.

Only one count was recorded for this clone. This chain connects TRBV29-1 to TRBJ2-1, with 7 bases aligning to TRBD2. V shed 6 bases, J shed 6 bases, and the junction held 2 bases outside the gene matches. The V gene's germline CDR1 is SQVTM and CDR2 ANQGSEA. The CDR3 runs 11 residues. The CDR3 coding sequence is TGCAGCGTCCGCGGGGGCAATGAGCAGTTCTTC. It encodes CSVRGGNEQFF.

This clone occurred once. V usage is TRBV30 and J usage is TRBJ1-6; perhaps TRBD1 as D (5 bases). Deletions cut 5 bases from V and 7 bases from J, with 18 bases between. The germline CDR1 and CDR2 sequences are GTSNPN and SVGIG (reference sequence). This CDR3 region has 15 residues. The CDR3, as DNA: TGTGCCTGGGGGGGACGGGGGGGTAAAAATTCACCCCTCCACTTT. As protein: CAWGGRGGKNSPLHF.

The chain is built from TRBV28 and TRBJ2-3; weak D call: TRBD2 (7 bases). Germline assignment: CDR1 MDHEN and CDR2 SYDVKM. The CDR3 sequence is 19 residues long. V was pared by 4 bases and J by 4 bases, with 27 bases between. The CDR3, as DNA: TGTGCCAGCAGTTACGCGTTTGGCTTGGCGGGGGCCCCCTCAGATACGCAGTATTTT. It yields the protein CASSYAFGLAGAPSDTQYF.

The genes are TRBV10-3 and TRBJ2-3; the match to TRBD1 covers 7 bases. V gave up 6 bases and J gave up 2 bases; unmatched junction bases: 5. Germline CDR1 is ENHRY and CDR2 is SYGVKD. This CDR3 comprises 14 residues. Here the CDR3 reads CAISEGAPTDTQYF. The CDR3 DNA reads TGTGCCATCAGCGAGGGGGCCCCCACAGATACGCAGTATTTT.

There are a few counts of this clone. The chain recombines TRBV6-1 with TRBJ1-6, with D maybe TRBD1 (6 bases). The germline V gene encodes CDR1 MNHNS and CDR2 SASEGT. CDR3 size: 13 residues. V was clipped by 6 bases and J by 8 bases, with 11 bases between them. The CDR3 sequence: CASRRGIHSPLHF. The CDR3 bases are TGTGCCAGCAGAAGGGGGATTCATTCACCCCTCCACTTT.

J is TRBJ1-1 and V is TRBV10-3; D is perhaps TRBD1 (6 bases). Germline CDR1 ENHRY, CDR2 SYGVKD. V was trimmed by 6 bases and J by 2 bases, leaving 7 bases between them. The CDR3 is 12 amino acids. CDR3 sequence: CAIRDSNTEAFF. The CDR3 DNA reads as TGTGCCATCAGGGACAGTAACACTGAAGCTTTCTTT.

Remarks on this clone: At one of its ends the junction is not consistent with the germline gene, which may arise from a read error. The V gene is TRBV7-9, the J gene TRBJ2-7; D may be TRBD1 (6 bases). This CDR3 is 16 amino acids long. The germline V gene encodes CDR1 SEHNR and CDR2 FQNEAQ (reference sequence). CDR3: CSSSPLISGDFDEQYF. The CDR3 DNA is TGTTCCAGCAGCCCCTTGATATCAGGGGATTTCGACGAGCAGTACTTC.

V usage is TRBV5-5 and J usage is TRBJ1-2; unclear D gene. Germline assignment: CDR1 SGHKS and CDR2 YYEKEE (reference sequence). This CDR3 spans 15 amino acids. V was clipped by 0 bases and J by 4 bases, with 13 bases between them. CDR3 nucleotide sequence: TGTGCCAGCAGCTTGGCCGCAGCCACTACCTATGGCTACACCTTC. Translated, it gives CASSLAAATTYGYTF.

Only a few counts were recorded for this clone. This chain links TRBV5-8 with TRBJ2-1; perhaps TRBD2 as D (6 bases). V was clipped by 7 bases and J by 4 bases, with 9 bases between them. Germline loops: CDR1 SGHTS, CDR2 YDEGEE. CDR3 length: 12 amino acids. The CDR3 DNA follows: TGTGCCAGCGAGGGGAGGTACAATGAGCAGTTCTTC. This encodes CASEGRYNEQFF.

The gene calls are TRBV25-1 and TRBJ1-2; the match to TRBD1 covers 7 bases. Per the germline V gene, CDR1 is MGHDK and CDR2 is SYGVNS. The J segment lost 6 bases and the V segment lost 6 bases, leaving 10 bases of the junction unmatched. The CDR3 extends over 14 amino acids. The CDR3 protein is CASSLTGTDDGYTF. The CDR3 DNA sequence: TGTGCCAGCAGCCTGACCGGGACAGATGATGGCTACACCTTC.

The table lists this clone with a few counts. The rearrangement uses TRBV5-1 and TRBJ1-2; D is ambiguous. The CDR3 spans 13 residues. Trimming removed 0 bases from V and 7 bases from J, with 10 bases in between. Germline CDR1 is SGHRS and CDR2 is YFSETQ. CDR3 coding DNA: TGCGCCAGCAGCTTGGAGTTGGGGAGTGGCTACACCTTC. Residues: CASSLELGSGYTF.

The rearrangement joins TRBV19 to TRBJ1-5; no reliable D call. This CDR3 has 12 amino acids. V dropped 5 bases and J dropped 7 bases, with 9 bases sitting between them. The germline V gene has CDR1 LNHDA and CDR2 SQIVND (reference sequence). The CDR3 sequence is CASSRFNQPQHF. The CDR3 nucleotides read TGTGCCAGTAGTCGGTTCAACCAGCCCCAGCATTTT.

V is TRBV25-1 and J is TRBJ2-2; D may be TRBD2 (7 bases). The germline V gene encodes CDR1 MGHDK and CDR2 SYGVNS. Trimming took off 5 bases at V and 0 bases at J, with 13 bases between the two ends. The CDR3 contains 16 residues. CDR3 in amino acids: CASSLRGASNTGELFF. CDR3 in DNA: TGTGCCAGCAGTCTACGGGGGGCTTCGAACACCGGGGAGCTGTTTTTT.

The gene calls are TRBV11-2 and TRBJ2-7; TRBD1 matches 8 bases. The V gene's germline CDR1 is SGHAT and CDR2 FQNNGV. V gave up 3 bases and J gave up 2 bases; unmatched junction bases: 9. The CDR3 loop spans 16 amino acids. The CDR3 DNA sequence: TGTGCCAGCAGCTTCACTTCCGGGACAGGTACCTACGAGCAGTACTTC. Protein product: CASSFTSGTGTYEQYF.

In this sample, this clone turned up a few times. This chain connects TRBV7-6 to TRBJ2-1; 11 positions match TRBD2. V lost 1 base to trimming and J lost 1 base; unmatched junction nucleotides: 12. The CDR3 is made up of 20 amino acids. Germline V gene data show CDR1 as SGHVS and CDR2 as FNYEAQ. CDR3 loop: CASSLVEGRLAGPSYNEQFF. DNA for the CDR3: TGTGCCAGCAGCTTAGTGGAGGGGCGACTAGCGGGGCCTTCCTACAATGAGCAGTTCTTC.

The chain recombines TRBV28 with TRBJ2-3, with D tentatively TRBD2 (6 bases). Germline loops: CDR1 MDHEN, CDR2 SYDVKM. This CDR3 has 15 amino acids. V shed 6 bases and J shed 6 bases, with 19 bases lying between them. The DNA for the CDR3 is TGTGCCAGCAGCCCTTGGGGACTGCCTTCCGATACGCAGTATTTT. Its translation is CASSPWGLPSDTQYF.

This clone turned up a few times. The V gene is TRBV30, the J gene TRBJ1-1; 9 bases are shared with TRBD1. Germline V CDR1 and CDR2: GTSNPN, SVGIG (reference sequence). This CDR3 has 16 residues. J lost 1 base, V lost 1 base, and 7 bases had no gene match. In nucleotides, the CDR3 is TGTGCCTGGAGTGACGGACAGGGGTTAAGGAACACTGAAGCTTTCTTT. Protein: CAWSDGQGLRNTEAFF.

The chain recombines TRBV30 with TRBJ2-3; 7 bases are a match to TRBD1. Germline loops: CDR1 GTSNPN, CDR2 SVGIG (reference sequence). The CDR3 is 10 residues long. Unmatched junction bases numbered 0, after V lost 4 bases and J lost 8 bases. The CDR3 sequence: CAWNRGTQYF. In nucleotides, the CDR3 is TGTGCCTGGAACAGGGGTACGCAGTATTTT.

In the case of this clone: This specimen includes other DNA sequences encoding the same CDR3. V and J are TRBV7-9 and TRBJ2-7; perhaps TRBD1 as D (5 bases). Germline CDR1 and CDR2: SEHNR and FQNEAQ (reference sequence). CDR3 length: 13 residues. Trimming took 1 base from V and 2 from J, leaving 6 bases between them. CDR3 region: CASSLVGAYEQYF. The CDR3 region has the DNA TGTGCCAGCAGCTTAGTAGGGGCCTACGAGCAGTACTTC.

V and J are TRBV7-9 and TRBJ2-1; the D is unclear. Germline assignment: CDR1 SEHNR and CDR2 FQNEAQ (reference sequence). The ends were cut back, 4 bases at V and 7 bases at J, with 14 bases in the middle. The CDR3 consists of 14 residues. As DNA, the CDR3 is TGTGCCAGCAGCTCCACTCTGACTGTGAATGAGCAGTTCTTC. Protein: CASSSTLTVNEQFF.

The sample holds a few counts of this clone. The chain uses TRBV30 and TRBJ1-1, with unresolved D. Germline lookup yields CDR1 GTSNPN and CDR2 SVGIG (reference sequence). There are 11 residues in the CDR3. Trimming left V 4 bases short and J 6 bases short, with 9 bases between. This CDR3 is CAWKFGAEAFF. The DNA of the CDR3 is TGTGCCTGGAAGTTCGGGGCTGAAGCTTTCTTT.

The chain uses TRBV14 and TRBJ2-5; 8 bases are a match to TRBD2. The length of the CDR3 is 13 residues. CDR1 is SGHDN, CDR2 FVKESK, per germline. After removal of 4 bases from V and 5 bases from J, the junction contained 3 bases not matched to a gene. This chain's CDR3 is CASSPRGGETQYF. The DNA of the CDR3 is TGTGCCAGCAGCCCCCGGGGGGGGGAGACCCAGTACTTC. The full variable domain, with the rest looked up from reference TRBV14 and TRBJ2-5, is EAGVTQFPSHSVIEKGQTVTLRCDPISGHDNLYWYRRVMGKEIKFLLHFVKESKQDESGMPNNRFLAERTGGTYSTLKVQPAELEDSGVYFCASSPRGGETQYFGPGTRLLVL.

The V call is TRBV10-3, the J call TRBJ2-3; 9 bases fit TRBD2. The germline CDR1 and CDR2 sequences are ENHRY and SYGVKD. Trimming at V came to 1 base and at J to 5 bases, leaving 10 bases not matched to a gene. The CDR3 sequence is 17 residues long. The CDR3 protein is CAISEFGTSIVLDTQYF. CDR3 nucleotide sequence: TGTGCCATCAGTGAGTTCGGGACTAGCATTGTATTAGATACGCAGTATTTT.

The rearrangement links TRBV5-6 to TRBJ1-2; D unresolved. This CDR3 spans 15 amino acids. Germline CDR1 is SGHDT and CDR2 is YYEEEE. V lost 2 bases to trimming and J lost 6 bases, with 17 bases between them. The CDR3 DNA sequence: TGTGCCAGCAGCTTTGGCGGCGGCGGAAAGGATGGCTACACCTTC. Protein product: CASSFGGGGKDGYTF.

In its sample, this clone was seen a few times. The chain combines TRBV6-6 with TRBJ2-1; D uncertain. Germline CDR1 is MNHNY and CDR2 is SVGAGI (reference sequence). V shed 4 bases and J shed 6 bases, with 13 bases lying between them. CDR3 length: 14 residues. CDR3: CASSLATNPNEQFF. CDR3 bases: TGTGCCAGCAGTTTAGCCACAAATCCCAATGAGCAGTTCTTC.